The clone carrying this T cell receptor beta chain has just a few counts. This entry comes from a study of T cell responses to AZD1222 COVID-19 vaccine. Produced via immunoSEQ multiplex PCR; TCRdb's table is partial and in-frame only. Of approximately 99,000 clones listed, about nine tenths were seen once; the top ten hold about 3%. V trimming: 2 bases; J trimming: 3 bases; junction bases outside the gene matches: 9. The CDR3 has 17 amino acids. The germline gives CDR1 SGHTA, CDR2 FQGNSA. The chain couples TRBV7-2 to TRBJ2-3; 9 positions agree with TRBD2. The specimen was peripheral blood, collected on day 0 of MenACWY control vaccination. This sequence was found in an adult in good health. The CDR3 region has the DNA TGTGCCAGCAGCTTACCCCTAGCGGGGAGGAGGACAGATACGCAGTATTTT. This translates into CASSLPLAGRRTDTQYF.